The rows below give T cell receptor beta chains drawn from one sample of a study of cytomegalovirus exposure and HLA in healthy donors. Data came from immunoSEQ multiplex PCR; TCRdb stores just in-frame clones and leaves some out. Of just over 95,000 clones listed, roughly 79% are singletons. The source material was PBMCs. Receptor source: a woman between 40 and 50 years old in good health and CMV-seronegative. Each CDR3 is given with its conserved first and last residue. A D gene is named only where the DNA matches it firmly. Clone size is not always given. Where it is, it says once, few, many or a class for expanded clones.

size: -; D: TRBD1; J: TRBJ2-4; V: TRBV6-6; CDR3: CASSYTGVGKNIQYF; DNA: TGTGCCAGCAGTTACACAGGGGTTGGCAAAAACATTCAGTACTTC
size: -; D: -; J: TRBJ2-5; V: TRBV9; CDR3: CASSHGTGDLQTYQETQYF; DNA: TGTGCCAGCAGCCACGGGACGGGGGATCTACAAACGTACCAAGAGACCCAGTACTTC
size: -; D: -; J: TRBJ2-3; V: TRBV19; CDR3: CASKRSDGGPTDTQYF; DNA: TGTGCCAGTAAGCGGTCAGATGGCGGACCGACAGATACGCAGTATTTT
size: once; D: -; J: TRBJ1-6; V: TRBV4-3; CDR3: CASSNGQSTRDSPLHF; DNA: TGCGCCAGCAGCAACGGACAGTCGACCAGGGATTCACCCCTCCACTTT
size: -; D: TRBD1; J: TRBJ1-2; V: TRBV9; CDR3: CASKEGQGVGSYTF; DNA: TGTGCCAGCAAAGAGGGACAGGGGGTTGGGAGCTACACCTTC
size: -; D: -; J: TRBJ2-3; V: TRBV4-1; CDR3: CASSQERGTYTQYF; DNA: TGCGCCAGCAGCCAAGAGAGGGGGACGTATACGCAGTATTTT
size: -; D: -; J: TRBJ2-7; V: TRBV5-1; CDR3: CASSLEWGREQYF; DNA: TGCGCCAGCAGCTTGGAATGGGGGCGCGAGCAGTACTTC
size: -; D: -; J: TRBJ1-5; V: TRBV7-8; CDR3: CASTYGFGNQPQHF; DNA: TGTGCCAGCACTTACGGTTTTGGCAATCAGCCCCAGCATTTT
size: -; D: -; J: TRBJ2-1; V: TRBV7-2; CDR3: CASSFSSGNEQFF; DNA: TGTGCCAGCAGCTTTTCCTCGGGCAATGAGCAGTTCTTC
size: -; D: TRBD1; J: TRBJ1-1; V: TRBV19; CDR3: CASSIGQGARFTEAFF; DNA: TGTGCCAGTAGTATTGGGCAGGGGGCGCGGTTCACTGAAGCTTTCTTT
size: -; D: -; J: TRBJ1-5; V: TRBV14; CDR3: CASSQARDQPQHF; DNA: TGTGCCAGCAGCCAAGCCAGGGATCAGCCCCAGCATTTT
size: -; D: TRBD1; J: TRBJ2-7; V: TRBV27; CDR3: CASSLRDRGYEQYF; DNA: TGTGCCAGCAGTTTAAGGGACAGGGGCTACGAGCAGTACTTC
size: -; D: TRBD2; J: TRBJ2-2; V: TRBV5-4; CDR3: CASSLAGGRSTGELFF; DNA: TGTGCCAGCAGCTTGGCGGGGGGGCGAAGCACCGGGGAGCTGTTTTTT
size: -; D: -; J: TRBJ2-4; V: TRBV21-1; CDR3: CASSSKTLAGLWNIQYF; DNA: TGTGCCAGCAGCTCAAAAACGTTAGCGGGGTTATGGAACATTCAGTACTTC
size: few; D: -; J: TRBJ1-1; V: TRBV30; CDR3: CAWSVQEGGEAFF; DNA: TGTGCCTGGAGTGTACAAGAAGGCGGTGAAGCTTTCTTT
size: -; D: -; J: TRBJ1-1; V: TRBV6-5; CDR3: CASSPLGGLRTEAFF; DNA: TGTGCCAGCAGTCCCCTCGGGGGGCTCCGGACTGAAGCTTTCTTT
size: -; D: TRBD2; J: TRBJ2-3; V: TRBV6-1; CDR3: CASRYRGGEWGTQYF; DNA: TGTGCCAGCCGCTACCGCGGGGGGGAATGGGGTACGCAGTATTTT
size: -; D: TRBD1; J: TRBJ1-2; V: TRBV7-9; CDR3: CASSLGAGGEGYTF; DNA: TGTGCCAGCAGCTTAGGGGCAGGGGGCGAAGGCTACACCTTC